One and the same sample provided the 24 T cell receptor beta chains below, sequenced in a study of blood T cell repertoires in COVID-19. The table came from immunoSEQ multiplex PCR; TCRdb's copy has only in-frame clones and leaves some out. Here the sample spans 150,000 to 170,000 clones, roughly four fifths being singletons. The source material was peripheral blood. The receptor source for this set is an older woman with acute or convalescent COVID-19.

This clone has a handful of counts. The V and J genes are TRBV3-1 (or the pseudogene TRBV3-2) and TRBJ1-2, with 9 bases that match TRBD1. Germline V gene sequence: CDR1 LGHDT, CDR2 YNNKEL (reference sequence). The J segment lost 3 bases and the V segment lost 4 bases, leaving 12 bases of the junction unmatched. This CDR3 has 17 residues. In DNA, the CDR3 is TGTGCCAGCAGCCCCTTGACAGGGGGAGATGCTCACTATGGCTACACCTTC. Amino acids: CASSPLTGGDAHYGYTF.

The V and J genes are TRBV4-2 and TRBJ1-6, with a possible D match to TRBD1 (5 bases). V was cut by 1 base and J by 9 bases, with 10 bases left in between. Germline V gene lookup returns CDR1 LGHNA and CDR2 YNFKEQ. This CDR3 region has 14 residues. The CDR3 sequence: CASSQGQGSSPLHF. The CDR3 DNA follows: TGTGCCAGCAGCCAAGGTCAGGGTAGTTCACCCCTCCACTTT.

The chain is built from TRBV15 and TRBJ2-1; 14 bases align to TRBD2. The CDR3 spans 17 residues. With 9 bases clipped from V and 0 bases from J, the junction kept 7 bases outside the gene matches. The germline CDR1 and CDR2 sequences are LNHNV and YYDKDF (reference sequence). The CDR3 region is CATRGTSGGSSYNEQFF. The CDR3, as DNA: TGTGCCACAAGGGGGACTAGCGGGGGATCCTCCTACAATGAGCAGTTCTTC.

CDR3 in amino acids: CASSQDGRHNSPLHF. For the CDR3, the DNA is TGTGCCAGCAGCCAAGACGGAAGACACAATTCACCCCTCCACTTT. The gene calls are TRBV14 and TRBJ1-6, with no clear D. The CDR3 is 15 amino acids. V was clipped by 0 bases and J by 7 bases, with 10 bases between them. CDR1 SGHDN and CDR2 FVKESK come from the germline V gene.

The J gene is TRBJ1-2, the V gene TRBV19; TRBD1 is a possible D gene (6 bases). The CDR3 spans 14 residues. CDR1 and CDR2 (germline): LNHDA, SQIVND (reference sequence). Trimming took 6 bases from V and 1 from J, leaving 12 bases between them. The CDR3 region is CASRETGRNYGYTF. CDR3 coding DNA: TGTGCCAGTAGGGAGACAGGTCGTAACTATGGCTACACCTTC.

The rearrangement uses TRBV5-1 and TRBJ1-2; no clear D gene. The CDR3 is 15 amino acids. Germline assignment: CDR1 SGHRS and CDR2 YFSETQ. V was trimmed by 1 base and J by 8 bases, leaving 18 bases between them. DNA for the CDR3: TGCGCCAGCAGCTTGAGTATTGCGCTCCCGAGGGGCTACACCTTC. Its translation: CASSLSIALPRGYTF.

The V call is TRBV19, the J call TRBJ1-2; the D is unclear. Germline V gene sequence: CDR1 LNHDA, CDR2 SQIVND (reference sequence). Trimming took off 6 bases at V and 7 bases at J, with 18 bases between the two ends. The CDR3 covers 14 residues. DNA of the CDR3: TGTGCCAGTAGGAGGGCGGCGGCCGTTAGTGGCTACACCTTC. Protein: CASRRAAAVSGYTF.

The chain uses TRBV5-1 and TRBJ2-2; TRBD2 matches at 12 bases. In germline, CDR1 is SGHRS, CDR2 YFSETQ. Unmatched junction bases numbered 5, after V lost 4 bases and J lost 4 bases. The CDR3 covers 16 residues. DNA of the CDR3: TGCGCCAGCAGCGATAGGGGACTAGCGGGCACCGGGGAGCTGTTTTTT. This translates into CASSDRGLAGTGELFF.

The rearrangement joins TRBV7-9 to TRBJ2-5, with a weak D call TRBD1 (5 bases). V lost 3 bases to trimming and J lost 4 bases, with 9 bases between them. Germline CDR1 and CDR2: SEHNR and FQNEAQ (reference sequence). CDR3 size: 13 residues. In DNA form, the CDR3 reads TGTGCCAGCAGCTTTAGGGGCACAGAGACCCAGTACTTC. Its protein product is CASSFRGTETQYF.

This clone came up once. V and J are TRBV28 and TRBJ1-2, with TRBD1 matching over 12 bases. J was trimmed by 7 bases and V by 4 bases; bases with no gene match: 4. The CDR3 spans 14 residues. Germline values: CDR1 MDHEN, CDR2 SYDVKM. The CDR3 DNA reads TGTGCCAGCAGTTCAGGGACAGGGGGCCTTGGCTACACCTTC. It codes for CASSSGTGGLGYTF.

The chain links TRBV15 to TRBJ2-3; 7 positions match TRBD2. Germline CDR1 LNHNV, CDR2 YYDKDF (reference sequence). V lost 2 bases and J lost 6; bases outside the gene matches: 8. This CDR3 region has 15 residues. The CDR3 protein is CATSRSSRDYDTQYF. Written as DNA, the CDR3 is TGTGCCACCAGCAGATCCTCCCGGGACTACGATACGCAGTATTTT.

The rearrangement joins TRBV6-6 to TRBJ2-1; tentative D call: TRBD1 (6 bases). CDR1 is MNHNY, CDR2 SVGAGI, per germline (reference sequence). The CDR3 totals 12 residues. The V end was cut by 7 bases, the J end by 4 bases, with 8 bases between. Here the CDR3 reads CASNQGYNEQFF. CDR3 nucleotides: TGTGCCAGCAATCAGGGGTACAATGAGCAGTTCTTC.

The V and J genes are TRBV18 and TRBJ1-1; D call uncertain. Germline V gene sequence: CDR1 KGHSH, CDR2 LQKENI. This CDR3 region has 15 residues. Between the trimmed V and J ends, which lost 0 bases and 4 bases, there was a span of 12 bases. The CDR3 region is CASSPPASRGTEAFF. In DNA, the CDR3 is TGTGCCAGCTCACCACCCGCATCCCGGGGCACTGAAGCTTTCTTT.

V is TRBV19 and J is TRBJ1-1; possibly TRBD1 for D (6 bases). The CDR3 length is 13 residues. Germline values: CDR1 LNHDA, CDR2 SQIVND (reference sequence). The V end lost 5 bases, the J end lost 3 bases, and 10 bases lay between the germline ends. DNA for the CDR3: TGTGCCAGTAGTCGACAGGTGGACACTGAAGCTTTCTTT. Encoded protein: CASSRQVDTEAFF.

This clone was found once. The genes are TRBV4-1 and TRBJ1-6, with D possibly being TRBD1 (5 bases). Germline CDR1 is MGHRA and CDR2 is YSYEKL. V was clipped by 3 bases and J by 6 bases, with 12 bases between them. This CDR3 contains 15 residues. CDR3 nucleotides: TGCGCCAGCAGCCACCCCAGGGCTCTTAATTCACCCCTCCACTTT. Encoded protein: CASSHPRALNSPLHF.

This chain uses TRBV27 with TRBJ1-6; 10 bases line up with TRBD1. The germline V gene encodes CDR1 MNHEY and CDR2 SMNVEV (reference sequence). The CDR3 runs to 17 residues. The V segment lost 5 bases and the J segment 4 bases; nucleotides outside the gene matches: 8. The CDR3 DNA reads TGTGCCAGCAGTACGCCCCCGGGACAGGGGTATAATTCACCCCTCCACTTT. It codes for CASSTPPGQGYNSPLHF.

The chain uses TRBV7-8 and TRBJ1-1, with 8 bases that match TRBD1. The CDR3 length is 15 residues. V lost 5 bases and J lost 4; bases outside the gene matches: 9. Looked up from germline, CDR1 is SGHVS and CDR2 is FQNEAQ. As DNA, the CDR3 is TGTGCCAGCAGCGCCCGGACAGGGAGGGGCACTGAAGCTTTCTTT. Its translation: CASSARTGRGTEAFF.

The CDR3 sequence is CASSDYRERSGANVLTF. The CDR3 coding sequence is TGTGCCAGCAGTGATTACCGGGAAAGGTCTGGGGCCAACGTCCTGACTTTC. The chain employs TRBV5-5 and TRBJ2-6, with D tentatively TRBD2 (5 bases). This CDR3 region has 17 residues. V was clipped by 5 bases and J by 1 base, with 16 bases between them. CDR1 is SGHKS and CDR2 is YYEKEE in the germline V gene (reference sequence).

There are a few counts of this clone. CDR3 sequence reads: CASSSGQDTEAFF. Here the CDR3 DNA reads TGTGCCAGCAGCTCGGGACAGGACACTGAAGCTTTCTTT. The chain couples TRBV11-3 to TRBJ1-1, with 8 positions matching TRBD1. This CDR3 has 13 residues. The germline CDR1 and CDR2 sequences are SGHNT and YENEEA. V lost 4 bases to trimming and J lost 3 bases; unmatched junction nucleotides: 1. The entire variable domain, with the rest obtained from reference TRBV11-3 and TRBJ1-1, is as follows: EAGVVQSPRYKIIEKKQPVAFWCNPISGHNTLYWYLQNLGQGPELLIRYENEEAVDDSQLPKDRFSAERLKGVDSTLKIQPAELGDSAVYLCASSSGQDTEAFFGQGTRLTVV.

The chain uses TRBV3-1 (or the pseudogene TRBV3-2) and TRBJ2-2; TRBD1 might be the D (6 bases). V was trimmed by 1 base and J by 1 base, leaving 10 bases between them. Germline CDR1 LGHDT, CDR2 YNNKEL (reference sequence). The CDR3 is 16 amino acids. The CDR3 sequence: CASSQVTGRNTGELFF. The CDR3 DNA is TGTGCCAGCAGCCAAGTAACAGGGAGGAACACCGGGGAGCTGTTTTTT.

There are a few counts of this clone. The chain links TRBV7-8 to TRBJ1-4; D is unresolved. V lost 5 bases, J lost 7 bases, and 20 bases lay in between. CDR1 is SGHVS and CDR2 is FQNEAQ in the germline V gene. The CDR3 consists of 16 residues. Here the CDR3 reads CASSPLRATRGEKLFF. DNA of the CDR3: TGTGCCAGCAGCCCCCTACGTGCGACCCGGGGTGAAAAACTGTTTTTT. Full variable domain (remainder filled in from reference TRBV7-8 and TRBJ1-4): GAGVSQSPRYKVAKRGQDVALRCDPISGHVSLFWYQQALGQGPEFLTYFQNEAQLDKSGLPSDRFFAERPEGSVSTLKIQRTQQEDSAVYLCASSPLRATRGEKLFFGSGTQLSVL.

This chain connects TRBV28 to TRBJ1-2; a possible D gene is TRBD1 (5 bases). The CDR3 sequence is 16 residues long. Germline assignment: CDR1 MDHEN and CDR2 SYDVKM. The V end lost 6 bases, the J end lost 8 bases, and 25 bases lay between the germline ends. This CDR3 reads CASRLQGEHPGGGYTF. The CDR3 DNA sequence: TGTGCCAGCAGACTTCAAGGGGAACACCCCGGGGGGGGCTACACCTTC.

The genes are TRBV2 and TRBJ1-1, with a tentative D call TRBD1 (6 bases). The CDR3 length is 14 residues. Germline lookup yields CDR1 SNHLY and CDR2 FYNNEI. Deletions cut 5 bases from V and 1 base from J, with 11 bases between. CDR3 bases: TGTGCCAGCAGTATGCAGGGGCGGAACACTGAAGCTTTCTTT. Its protein is CASSMQGRNTEAFF.

V and J are TRBV24-1 and TRBJ2-5, with a tentative D call TRBD2 (6 bases). The CDR3 has 14 residues. Trimming took off 5 bases at V and 2 bases at J, with 11 bases between the two ends. CDR1 KGHDR and CDR2 SFDVKD come from the germline V gene. CDR3 region: CATSAGTVQETQYF. The CDR3 bases are TGTGCCACCAGTGCCGGGACTGTTCAAGAGACCCAGTACTTC.